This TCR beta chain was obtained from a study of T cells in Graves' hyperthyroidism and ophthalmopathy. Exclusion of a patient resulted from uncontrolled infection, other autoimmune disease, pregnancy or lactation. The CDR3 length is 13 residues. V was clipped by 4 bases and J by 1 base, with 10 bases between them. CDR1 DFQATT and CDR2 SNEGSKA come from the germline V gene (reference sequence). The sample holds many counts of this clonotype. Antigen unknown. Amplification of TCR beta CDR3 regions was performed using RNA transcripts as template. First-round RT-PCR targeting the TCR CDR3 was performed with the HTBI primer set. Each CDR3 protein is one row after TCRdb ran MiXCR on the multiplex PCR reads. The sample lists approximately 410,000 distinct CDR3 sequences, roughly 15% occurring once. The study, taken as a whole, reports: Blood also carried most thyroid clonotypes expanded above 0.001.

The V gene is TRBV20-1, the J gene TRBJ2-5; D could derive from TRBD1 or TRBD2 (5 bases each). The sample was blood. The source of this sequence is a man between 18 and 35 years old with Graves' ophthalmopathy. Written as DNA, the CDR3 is TGCAGTGCTAAGGGGACGGCCCAAGAGACCCAGTACTTC. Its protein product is CSAKGTAQETQYF.